This T cell receptor (beta chain) was documented in a study of CD8 T cells in ankylosing spondylitis. Study-wide results and caveats: A subset of motif variants has previously been described in the synovial fluid and blood of reactive arthritis. From matched ankylosing spondylitis synovial fluid, disease-linked clones were reportedly recovered at significantly enriched levels. The authors found the disease-linked clones to be CD8+ and relatively rare in peripheral blood.

By quantitative 5'-RACE with molecular barcodes, the TCR beta libraries were made. TCRdb analysed the 5' RACE reads with MiXCR anew, one entry per CDR3 protein. The sample has around 35,000 distinct CDR3 sequences; approximately 11% are singletons. This clonotype came up a few times. Antigen specificity is unknown. The CDR3 has 14 residues. The germline V gene has CDR1 LNHNV and CDR2 YYDKDF (reference sequence). V was pared by 0 bases and J by 5 bases, with 7 bases between. The sample taken for sequencing was synovial fluid, either unsorted or a sorted T cell fraction (not recorded which). The chain has TRBV15 and TRBJ2-2; a weak D match, TRBD2 (5 bases). This TCR was sampled from a male donor with ankylosing spondylitis. CDR3 DNA: TGTGCCACCAGCAGAGAGGCGGGTACCGGGGAGCTGTTTTTT. Translated, it gives CATSREAGTGELFF.